The clone carrying this T cell receptor (beta chain) was recorded a few times. Its antigen is not known. This entry belongs to a study of beta chain features in type 1 diabetes. Study summary: The study found patients and healthy donors alike in age, gender and cell yields.

The whole isolated RNA underwent reverse transcription, so sequencing captured expressed TCRB transcripts. The repertoire was sequenced with immunoSEQ multiplex PCR; TCRdb's copy has only in-frame clones and lacks some. The sample lists about 290,000 clones; approximately 8.1% were seen once. General observations from the study: Shortening that was moderate but significant affected the TCRB CDR3s of Type 1 diabetes patients in all four CD4+ subsets. Patients with type 1 diabetes carried fewer insertions and had more deletions at their VDJ junctions.

The CDR3 spans 15 residues. Germline assignment: CDR1 GTSNPN and CDR2 SVGIG (reference sequence). V dropped 3 bases and J dropped 0 bases, with 14 bases sitting between them. This sequence originates from a woman between 18 and 30 years old in good health. Sequenced input: central memory CD4+ T cells from blood. The V call is TRBV30, the J call TRBJ2-5; D is perhaps TRBD1 (6 bases). CDR3 region: CAWSRVRGDQETQYF. Here the CDR3 DNA reads TGTGCCTGGAGCAGGGTCAGGGGCGACCAAGAGACCCAGTACTTC.